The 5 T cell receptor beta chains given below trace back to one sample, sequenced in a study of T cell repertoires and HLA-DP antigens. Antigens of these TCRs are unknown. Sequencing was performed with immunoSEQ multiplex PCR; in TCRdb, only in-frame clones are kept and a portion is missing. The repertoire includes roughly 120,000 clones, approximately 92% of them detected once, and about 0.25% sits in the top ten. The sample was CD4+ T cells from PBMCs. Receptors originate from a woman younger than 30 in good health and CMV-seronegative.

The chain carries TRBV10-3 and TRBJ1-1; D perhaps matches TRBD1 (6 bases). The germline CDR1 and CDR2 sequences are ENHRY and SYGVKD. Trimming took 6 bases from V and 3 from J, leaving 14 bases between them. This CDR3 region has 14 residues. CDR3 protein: CAIRDRDMDTEAFF. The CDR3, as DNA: TGTGCCATCAGAGACCGGGACATGGACACTGAAGCTTTCTTT.

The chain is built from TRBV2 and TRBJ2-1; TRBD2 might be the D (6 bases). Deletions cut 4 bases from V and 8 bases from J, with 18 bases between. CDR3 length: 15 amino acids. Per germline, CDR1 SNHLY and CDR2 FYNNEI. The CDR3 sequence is CASSGSSVRWDEQFF. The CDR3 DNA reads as TGTGCCAGCAGTGGCTCTAGCGTCAGATGGGATGAGCAGTTCTTC.

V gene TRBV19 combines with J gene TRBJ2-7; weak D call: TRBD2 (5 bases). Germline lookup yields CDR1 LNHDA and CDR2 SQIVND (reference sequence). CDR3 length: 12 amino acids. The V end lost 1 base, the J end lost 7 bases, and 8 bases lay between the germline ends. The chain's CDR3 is CASSIGPGEQYF. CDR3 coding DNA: TGTGCCAGTAGTATAGGGCCGGGGGAGCAGTACTTC.

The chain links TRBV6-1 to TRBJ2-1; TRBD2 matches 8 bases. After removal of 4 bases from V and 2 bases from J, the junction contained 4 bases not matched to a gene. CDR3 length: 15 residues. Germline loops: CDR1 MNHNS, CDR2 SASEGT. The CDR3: CASSALAGTYNEQFF. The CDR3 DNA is TGTGCCAGCAGTGCCTTAGCGGGAACCTACAATGAGCAGTTCTTC.

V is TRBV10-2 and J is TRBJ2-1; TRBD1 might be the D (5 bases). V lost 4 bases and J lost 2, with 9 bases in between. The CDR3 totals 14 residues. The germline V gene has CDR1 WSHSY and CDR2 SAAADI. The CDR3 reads CASSASGPYNEQFF. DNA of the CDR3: TGCGCCAGCAGTGCGTCAGGGCCCTACAATGAGCAGTTCTTC.